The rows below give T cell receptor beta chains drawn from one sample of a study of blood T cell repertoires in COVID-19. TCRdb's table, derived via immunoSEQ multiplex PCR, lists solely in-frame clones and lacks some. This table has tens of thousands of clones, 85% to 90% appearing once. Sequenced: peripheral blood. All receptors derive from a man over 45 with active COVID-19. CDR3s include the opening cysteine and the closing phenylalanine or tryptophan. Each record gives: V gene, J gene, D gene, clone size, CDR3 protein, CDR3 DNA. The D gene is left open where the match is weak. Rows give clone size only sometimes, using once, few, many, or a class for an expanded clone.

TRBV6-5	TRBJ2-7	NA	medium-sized	CASNLGAGTEQYF	TGTGCCAGCAACCTGGGGGCAGGGACCGAGCAGTACTTC
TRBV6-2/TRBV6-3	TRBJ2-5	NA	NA	CASSWAGLETQYF	TGTGCCAGCAGTTGGGCAGGGTTGGAGACCCAGTACTTC
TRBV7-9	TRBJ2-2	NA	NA	CASSLDGRSTGELFF	TGTGCCAGCAGCTTAGATGGTCGGAGCACCGGGGAGCTGTTTTTT
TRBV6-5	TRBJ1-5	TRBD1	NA	CASSFSTTGGNQPQHF	TGTGCCAGCAGTTTCTCCACGACAGGGGGCAATCAGCCCCAGCATTTT
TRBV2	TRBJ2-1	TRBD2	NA	CASRRAGSSYNEQFF	TGTGCCAGCAGAAGAGCGGGGAGCTCCTACAATGAGCAGTTCTTC
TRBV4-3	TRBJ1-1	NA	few	CASSPRAGNTEAFF	TGCGCCAGCAGCCCCCGGGCGGGGAACACTGAAGCTTTCTTT
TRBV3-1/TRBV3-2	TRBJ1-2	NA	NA	CASSPGHSAEFKRYTF	TGTGCCAGCAGCCCGGGACATAGTGCCGAATTCAAGAGGTACACCTTC
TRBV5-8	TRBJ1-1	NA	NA	CASRMGQFIRGTEAFF	TGTGCCAGCAGAATGGGCCAGTTCATTAGGGGGACTGAAGCTTTCTTT
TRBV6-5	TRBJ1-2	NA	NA	CASRTGIYGYTF	TGTGCCAGCAGGACAGGAATCTATGGCTACACCTTC
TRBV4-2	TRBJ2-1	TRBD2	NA	CASSQASGADNEQFF	TGTGCCAGCAGCCAAGCTAGCGGGGCGGACAATGAGCAGTTCTTC
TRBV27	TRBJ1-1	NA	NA	CASSDRRNTEAFF	TGTGCCAGCAGCGACAGGAGGAACACTGAAGCTTTCTTT
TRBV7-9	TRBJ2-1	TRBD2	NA	CASSSNSGRASKSYNEQFF	TGTGCCAGCAGCTCCAATAGCGGGAGGGCCTCAAAGTCCTACAATGAGCAGTTCTTC
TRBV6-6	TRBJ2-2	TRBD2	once	CASSYSTGGTGELFF	TGTGCCAGCAGTTACTCGACGGGGGGCACCGGGGAGCTGTTTTTT
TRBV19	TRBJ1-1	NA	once	CASSSQVNTEAFF	TGTGCCAGTAGTAGCCAGGTGAACACTGAAGCTTTCTTT
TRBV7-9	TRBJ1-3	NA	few	CASSFNGNTIYF	TGTGCCAGCAGCTTCAATGGAAACACCATATATTTT
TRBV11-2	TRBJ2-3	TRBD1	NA	CASSPQPQGADTQYF	TGTGCTAGCAGCCCTCAGCCTCAGGGGGCAGATACGCAGTATTTT
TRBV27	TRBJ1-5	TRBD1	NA	CASSSSGGGQGQTYYSNQPQHF	TGTGCCAGCAGTTCATCCGGGGGGGGACAGGGGCAAACTTATTATAGCAATCAGCCCCAGCATTTT
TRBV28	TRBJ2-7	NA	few	CASSLTESSYEQYF	TGTGCCAGCAGTTTAACAGAAAGCTCCTACGAGCAGTACTTC
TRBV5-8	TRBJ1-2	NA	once	CASSFAGAPDYGYTF	TGTGCCAGCAGCTTCGCGGGGGCGCCGGACTATGGCTACACCTTC
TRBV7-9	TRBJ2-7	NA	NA	CASSPTGSRGNEQYF	TGTGCCAGCAGCCCCACGGGGTCCAGGGGCAACGAGCAGTACTTC
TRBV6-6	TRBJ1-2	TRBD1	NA	CASSSRTGDNYGYTF	TGTGCCAGCAGTTCTCGGACAGGGGATAACTATGGCTACACCTTC
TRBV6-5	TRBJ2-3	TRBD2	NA	CASRGVSGIKQYF	TGTGCCAGCAGGGGGGTTAGCGGGATTAAGCAGTATTTT
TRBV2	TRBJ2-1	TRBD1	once	CASSEYRGDDEQFF	TGTGCCAGCAGTGAATACAGGGGAGACGATGAGCAGTTCTTC
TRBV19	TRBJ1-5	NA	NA	CASSIFLPVNLPINQPQHF	TGTGCCAGTAGTATATTTCTCCCGGTAAACCTCCCCATCAATCAGCCCCAGCATTTT
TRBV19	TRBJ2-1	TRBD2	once	CASRNLAGRVKQFF	TGTGCCAGTAGGAACCTAGCGGGGAGGGTTAAGCAGTTCTTC
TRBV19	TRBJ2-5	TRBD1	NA	CASSIATGVKTQYF	TGTGCCAGTAGTATAGCGACAGGGGTAAAGACCCAGTACTTC
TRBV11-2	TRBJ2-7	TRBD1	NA	CASSPGTAEEQYF	TGTGCCAGCAGCCCCGGGACAGCAGAAGAGCAGTACTTC
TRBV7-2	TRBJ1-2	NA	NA	CASSAGVRGNGYTF	TGTGCCAGCAGCGCCGGGGTACGGGGTAATGGCTACACCTTC
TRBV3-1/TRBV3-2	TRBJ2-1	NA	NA	CASSRDPDRSYNEQFF	TGTGCCAGCAGCCGAGACCCCGACAGATCCTACAATGAGCAGTTCTTC
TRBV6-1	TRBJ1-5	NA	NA	CASSDGTFSNQPQHF	TGTGCCAGCAGTGACGGGACATTCAGCAATCAGCCCCAGCATTTT
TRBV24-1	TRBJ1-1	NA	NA	CATSDQGPVNTEAFF	TGTGCCACCAGTGATCAGGGGCCGGTGAACACTGAAGCTTTCTTT
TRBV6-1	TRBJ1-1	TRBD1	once	CASSGLPGQTNTEAFF	TGTGCCAGCAGTGGACTCCCGGGACAGACGAACACTGAAGCTTTCTTT
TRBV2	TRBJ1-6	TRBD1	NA	CASTLDREVRNSPLHF	TGTGCCAGCACTTTGGACAGGGAGGTTCGTAATTCACCCCTCCACTTT
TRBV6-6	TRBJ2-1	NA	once	CASSFPGPPGDEQFF	TGTGCCAGCAGTTTCCCCGGTCCCCCAGGGGATGAGCAGTTCTTC
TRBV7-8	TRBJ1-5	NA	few	CASSTSVSGVANQPQHF	TGTGCCAGCAGCACATCGGTGTCGGGGGTAGCCAATCAGCCCCAGCATTTT
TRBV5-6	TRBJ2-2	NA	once	CASSPDLGGSTGELFF	TGTGCCAGCAGCCCGGACCTCGGAGGTTCCACCGGGGAGCTGTTTTTT
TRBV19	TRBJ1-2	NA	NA	CASSRPTGDSNGYTF	TGTGCCAGTAGTAGGCCGACAGGCGACTCCAATGGCTACACCTTC
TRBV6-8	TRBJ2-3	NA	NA	CASPQGSSGKLQYF	TGTGCCAGCCCCCAAGGGAGTAGCGGCAAATTGCAGTATTTT
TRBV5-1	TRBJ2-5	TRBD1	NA	CASSPGTGVETQYF	TGCGCCAGCAGCCCAGGGACAGGGGTAGAGACCCAGTACTTC
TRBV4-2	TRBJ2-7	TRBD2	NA	CASSQDSWASGRVVEQYF	TGTGCCAGCAGCCAAGATAGCTGGGCTAGCGGGAGGGTCGTCGAGCAGTACTTC
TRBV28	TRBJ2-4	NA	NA	CASSLGGDIQYF	TGTGCCAGCAGTTTGGGGGGAGACATTCAGTACTTC